The T cell receptor beta chain described here comes from a study of blood T cell repertoires in COVID-19 (dated by TCRdb to the early 2020s). With respect to the entire study: Samples from collaborators originated in the United States, Italy and Spain and spanned both the acute and convalescent phases of COVID-19. Where HLA class I and class II types were available, the types were taken from metadata supplied by the sample provider, not from assay-based typing. Samples came from the ongoing ImmuneRACE study (first 160 participants) plus 1,254 subjects from 6 global collaborators. Deeply sampled blood TCRbeta repertoires from subjects exposed to, actively infected with, or recovered from COVID-19 were included in the dataset. The prospective study material was composed of cDNA or gDNA derived from T cells, B-cell-depleted T cells, or PBMCs. The sample metadata nearly always contained a de-identified subject ID, COVID-19 status, age in years and sex. The repertoires were released in a freely available public database intended as a resource for research on the immune response to SARS-CoV-2.

Whole blood was collected in K2EDTA tubes by collaborating institutions according to the institutions' own protocols. For TCRbeta analysis, collaborator samples were shipped as frozen whole blood, as isolated PBMCs, or as DNA extracted from either sample type. What the study reported, not specific to this receptor: The quantity of clinical and demographic metadata differed by source and by participant and was supplied without curation.

TCRbeta CDR3 regions were amplified from genomic DNA using the immunoSEQ Assay, a bias-controlled multiplex PCR. As for how the authors treated the data: Within the assay, amplification of reference gene primers was used to estimate how many nucleated cells each sample contained. To quantify the absolute abundance of each unique TCRbeta CDR3 rearrangement, sequence reads were collapsed and filtered. Productive Simpson clonality was computed per sample as the square root of Simpson's diversity index over productive rearrangements. This immuneACCESS table, as held by TCRdb, lists in-frame sequences with V and J called but not all clones. Of the missing ones, under half trace to an unresolved V gene in checked studies; the others have no known cause. V and J calls and clone size are as listed in that table; D and trimming were resolved from the DNA. For this sample there are over 200,000 clones; roughly 88% appear just once. The ten largest make up 1.4% to 1.5% of the sample.

As regards this clone: Its recognized antigen is unknown. Qualities for individual bases were not recorded, and no much larger clone is one base off.

Including cysteine and phenylalanine, the CDR3 has 13 amino acids. Here the CDR3 DNA is all that survives: 39 bases in frame from base 1. Based on the germline V gene, the CDR1 and CDR2 sequences are MNHEY and SVGAGI. The V end loses 4 bases and the J end loses 11 bases, and a stretch of 17 bases separates them. The specimen sequenced was peripheral blood. This TCR came from a man aged 18 to 30 with active or convalescent COVID-19. The sequence is built from TRBV6-5 and TRBJ1-1, with a tentative D gene TRBD1 over 6 matching bases. The CDR3 corresponds to CASSLTRGLGAFF. The DNA sequence is given as TGTGCCAGCAGTTTAACCAGGGGCTTGGGCGCTTTCTTT.